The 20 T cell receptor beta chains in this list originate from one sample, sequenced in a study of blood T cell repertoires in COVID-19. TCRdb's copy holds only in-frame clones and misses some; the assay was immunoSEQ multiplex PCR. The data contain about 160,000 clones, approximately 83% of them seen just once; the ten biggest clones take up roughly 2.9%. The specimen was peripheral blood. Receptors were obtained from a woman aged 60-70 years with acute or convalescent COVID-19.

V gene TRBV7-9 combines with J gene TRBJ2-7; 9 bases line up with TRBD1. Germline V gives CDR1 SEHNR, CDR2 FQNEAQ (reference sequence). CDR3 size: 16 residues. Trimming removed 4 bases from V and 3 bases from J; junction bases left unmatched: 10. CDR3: CASSSIQGADNYEQYF. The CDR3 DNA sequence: TGTGCCAGCAGCTCCATACAGGGGGCAGACAACTACGAGCAGTACTTC.

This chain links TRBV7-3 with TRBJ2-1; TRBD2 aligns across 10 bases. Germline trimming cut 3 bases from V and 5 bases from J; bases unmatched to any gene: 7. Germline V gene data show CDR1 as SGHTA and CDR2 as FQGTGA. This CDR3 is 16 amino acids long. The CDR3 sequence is CASSLQRGGFNNEQFF. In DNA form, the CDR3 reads TGTGCCAGCAGCTTGCAGCGGGGGGGCTTTAACAATGAGCAGTTCTTC. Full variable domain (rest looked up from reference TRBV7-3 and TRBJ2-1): GAGVSQTPSNKVTEKGKYVELRCDPISGHTALYWYRQSLGQGPEFLIYFQGTGAADDSGLPNDRFFAVRPEGSVSTLKIQRTERGDSAVYLCASSLQRGGFNNEQFFGPGTRLTVL.

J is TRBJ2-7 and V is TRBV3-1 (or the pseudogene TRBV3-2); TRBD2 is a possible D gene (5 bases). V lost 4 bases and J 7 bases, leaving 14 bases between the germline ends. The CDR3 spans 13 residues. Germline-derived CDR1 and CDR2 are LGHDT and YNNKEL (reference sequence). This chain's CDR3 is CASSPRVRGEQYF. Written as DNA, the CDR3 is TGTGCCAGCAGCCCAAGAGTTCGAGGGGAGCAGTACTTC.

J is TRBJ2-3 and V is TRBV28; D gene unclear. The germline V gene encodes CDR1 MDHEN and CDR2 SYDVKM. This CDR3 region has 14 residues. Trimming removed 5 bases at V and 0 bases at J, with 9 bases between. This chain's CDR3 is CASSAPTSTDTQYF. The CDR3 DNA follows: TGTGCCAGCAGTGCCCCGACTAGCACAGATACGCAGTATTTT. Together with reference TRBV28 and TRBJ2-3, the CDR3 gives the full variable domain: DVKVTQSSRYLVKRTGEKVFLECVQDMDHENMFWYRQDPGLGLRLIYFSYDVKMKEKGDIPEGYSVSREKKERFSLILESASTNQTSMYLCASSAPTSTDTQYFGPGTRLTVL.

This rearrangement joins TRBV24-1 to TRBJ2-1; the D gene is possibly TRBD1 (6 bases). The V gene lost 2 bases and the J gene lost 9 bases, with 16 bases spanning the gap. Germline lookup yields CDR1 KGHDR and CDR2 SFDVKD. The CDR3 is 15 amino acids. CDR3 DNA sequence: TGTGCCACCAGTGATTCTGACAGGACCCTAGGTGAGCAGTTCTTC. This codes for CATSDSDRTLGEQFF.

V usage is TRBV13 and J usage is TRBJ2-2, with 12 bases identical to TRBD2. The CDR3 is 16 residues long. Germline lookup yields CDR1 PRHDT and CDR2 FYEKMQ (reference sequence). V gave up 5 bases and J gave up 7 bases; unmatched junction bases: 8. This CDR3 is CASSIQTSGGIGELFF. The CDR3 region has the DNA TGTGCCAGCAGCATACAGACTAGCGGGGGAATCGGGGAGCTGTTTTTT.

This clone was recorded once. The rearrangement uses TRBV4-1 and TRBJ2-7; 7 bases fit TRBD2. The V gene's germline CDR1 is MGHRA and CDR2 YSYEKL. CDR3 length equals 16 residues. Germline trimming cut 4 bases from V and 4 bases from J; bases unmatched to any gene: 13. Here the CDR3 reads CASSRTMSGAGYEQYF. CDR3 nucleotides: TGCGCCAGCAGCCGGACTATGAGCGGGGCCGGGTACGAGCAGTACTTC.

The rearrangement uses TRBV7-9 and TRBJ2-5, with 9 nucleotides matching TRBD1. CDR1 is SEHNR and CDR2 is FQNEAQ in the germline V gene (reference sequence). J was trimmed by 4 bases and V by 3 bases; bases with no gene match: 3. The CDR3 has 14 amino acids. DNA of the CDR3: TGTGCCAGCAGCTTTGGACAGGGGCTAGAGACCCAGTACTTC. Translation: CASSFGQGLETQYF. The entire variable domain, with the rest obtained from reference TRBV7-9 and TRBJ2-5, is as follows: DTGVSQNPRHKITKRGQNVTFRCDPISEHNRLYWYRQTLGQGPEFLTYFQNEAQLEKSRLLSDRFSAERPKGSFSTLEIQRTEQGDSAMYLCASSFGQGLETQYFGPGTRLLVL.

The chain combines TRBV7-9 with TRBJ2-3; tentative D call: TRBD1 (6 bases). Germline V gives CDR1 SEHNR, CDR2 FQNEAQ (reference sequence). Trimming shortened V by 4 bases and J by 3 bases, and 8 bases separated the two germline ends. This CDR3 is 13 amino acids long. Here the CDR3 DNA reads TGTGCCAGCAGCTCCGGACAGACAGATACGCAGTATTTT. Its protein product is CASSSGQTDTQYF.

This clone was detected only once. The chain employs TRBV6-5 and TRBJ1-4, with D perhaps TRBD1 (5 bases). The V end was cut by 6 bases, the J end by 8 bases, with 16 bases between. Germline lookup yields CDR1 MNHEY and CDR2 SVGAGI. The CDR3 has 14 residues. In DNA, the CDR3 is TGTGCCAGCAGACTGACAGTGTCTCAAGAAAAACTGTTTTTT. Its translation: CASRLTVSQEKLFF.

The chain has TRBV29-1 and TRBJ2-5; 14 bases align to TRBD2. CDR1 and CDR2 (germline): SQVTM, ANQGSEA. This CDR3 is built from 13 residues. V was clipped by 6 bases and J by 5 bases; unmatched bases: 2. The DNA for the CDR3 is TGCAGCGTGACTAGCGGGGGGGGTGAGACCCAGTACTTC. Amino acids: CSVTSGGGETQYF.

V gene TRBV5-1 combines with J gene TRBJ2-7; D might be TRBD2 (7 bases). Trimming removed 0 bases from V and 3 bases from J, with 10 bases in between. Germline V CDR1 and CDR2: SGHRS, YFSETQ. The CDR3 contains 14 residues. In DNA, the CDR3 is TGCGCCAGCAGCTTGGGGGAGGGGGTCTACGAGCAGTACTTC. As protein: CASSLGEGVYEQYF.

CDR3 sequence reads: CASSASSFETQYF. CDR3 in DNA: TGCGCCAGCAGTGCTTCTAGTTTCGAGACCCAGTACTTC. The chain is built from TRBV10-1 and TRBJ2-5; D is uncertain. Germline-derived CDR1 and CDR2 are WNHNN and SYGVQD (reference sequence). V shed 4 bases and J shed 5 bases, with 11 bases lying between them. The CDR3 is made up of 13 amino acids.

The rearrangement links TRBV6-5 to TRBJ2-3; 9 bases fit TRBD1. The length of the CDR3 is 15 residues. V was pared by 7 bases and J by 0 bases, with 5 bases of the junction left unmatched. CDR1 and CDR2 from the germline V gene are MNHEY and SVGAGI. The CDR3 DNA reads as TGTGCCAGCAAACTGGACAGGGGCAGCACAGATACGCAGTATTTT. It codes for CASKLDRGSTDTQYF.

The CDR3 sequence is CASSHHSGGVDTQYF. CDR3 in DNA: TGTGCCAGCAGCCACCATAGCGGGGGGGTAGATACGCAGTATTTT. V usage is TRBV9 and J usage is TRBJ2-3; 11 bases map to TRBD2. After removal of 4 bases from V and 5 bases from J, the junction contained 6 bases not matched to a gene. CDR1 SGDLS and CDR2 YYNGEE come from the germline V gene. CDR3 length: 15 amino acids.

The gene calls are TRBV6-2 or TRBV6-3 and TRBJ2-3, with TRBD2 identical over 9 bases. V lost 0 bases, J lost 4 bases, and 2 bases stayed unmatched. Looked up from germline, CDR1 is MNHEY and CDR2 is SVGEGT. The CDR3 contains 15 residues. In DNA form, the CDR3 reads TGTGCCAGCAGTTACTCTGAGCGGGGGGCAGATACGCAGTATTTT. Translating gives CASSYSERGADTQYF.

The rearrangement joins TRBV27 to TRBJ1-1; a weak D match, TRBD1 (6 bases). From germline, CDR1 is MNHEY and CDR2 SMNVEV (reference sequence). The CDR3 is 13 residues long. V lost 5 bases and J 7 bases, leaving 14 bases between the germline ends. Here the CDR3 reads CASSPLETGEAFF. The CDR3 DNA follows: TGTGCCAGCAGTCCGCTTGAGACAGGTGAAGCTTTCTTT.

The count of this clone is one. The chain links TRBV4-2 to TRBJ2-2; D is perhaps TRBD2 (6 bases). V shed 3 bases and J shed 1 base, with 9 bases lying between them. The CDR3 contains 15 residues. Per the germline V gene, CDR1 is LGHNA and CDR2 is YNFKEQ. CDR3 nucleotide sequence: TGTGCCAGCAGCCAGGTCGGGGGGAACACCGGGGAGCTGTTTTTT. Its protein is CASSQVGGNTGELFF.

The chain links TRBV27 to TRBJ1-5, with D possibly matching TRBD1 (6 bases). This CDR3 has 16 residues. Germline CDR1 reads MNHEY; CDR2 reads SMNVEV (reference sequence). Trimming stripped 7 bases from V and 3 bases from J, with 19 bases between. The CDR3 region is CASTKGGGENNQPQHF. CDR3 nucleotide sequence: TGTGCCAGCACCAAAGGGGGGGGAGAGAACAATCAGCCCCAGCATTTT.

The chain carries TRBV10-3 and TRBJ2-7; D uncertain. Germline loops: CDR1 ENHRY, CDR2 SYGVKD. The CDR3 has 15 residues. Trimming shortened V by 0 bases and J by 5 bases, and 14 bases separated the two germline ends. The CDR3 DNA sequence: TGTGCCATCAGTGAGTCCGGCGGCCCCACCAACGAGCAGTACTTC. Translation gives CAISESGGPTNEQYF.